These 14 T cell receptor beta chains came from one sample sequenced in a study of blood T cells in healthy people across ages. PCR was performed a second time for 7 to 11 cycles using a sample-barcoded 5' primer and a J-beta primer mix. One entry per CDR3 protein, called by TCRdb with MiXCR from the 5' RACE reads. This sample has more than 500,000 distinct CDR3 sequences; about 29% occur once, and the top ten carry approximately 4%. This same sample was also taken into another study, of T cells of mothers and their children.

The source material was blood. These receptors were obtained from a boy between 2 and 10 years old in good health.

The genes are TRBV10-3 and TRBJ2-7; TRBD1 or TRBD2 may be the D gene (5 bases each). Trimming left V 4 bases short and J 6 bases short, with 10 bases between. Germline CDR1 and CDR2: ENHRY and SYGVKD. CDR3 size: 12 residues. CDR3 sequence: CAISGDGIEQYF. The CDR3 DNA reads TGTGCCATCAGTGGGGACGGGATCGAGCAGTACTTC.

This clonotype turned up a few times. The chain links TRBV6-4 to TRBJ1-1; D is possibly TRBD1 (5 bases). The CDR3 has 14 amino acids. Germline CDR1 MRHNA, CDR2 SNTAGT. Between the trimmed V and J ends, which lost 6 bases and 5 bases, there was a span of 16 bases. As DNA, the CDR3 is TGTGCCAGCAGGACCAGGGATATGTTGACTGAAGCTTTCTTT. This gives the protein CASRTRDMLTEAFF.

This clonotype was observed at least ten times. This chain uses TRBV18 with TRBJ1-2; 8 nucleotides align to TRBD1. Germline trimming cut 3 bases from V and 11 bases from J; bases unmatched to any gene: 5. CDR1 is KGHSH and CDR2 is LQKENI in the germline V gene. This CDR3 is 12 amino acids long. Here the CDR3 reads CASSPGQGGYTF. CDR3 DNA sequence: TGTGCCAGCTCACCCGGACAGGGAGGGTACACCTTC. The entire variable domain, with the rest obtained from reference TRBV18 and TRBJ1-2, is as follows: NAGVMQNPRHLVRRRGQEARLRCSPMKGHSHVYWYRQLPEEGLKFMVYLQKENIIDESGMPKERFSAEFPKEGPSILRIQQVVRGDSAAYFCASSPGQGGYTFGSGTRLTVV.

This chain uses TRBV5-1 with TRBJ2-1; 7 bases agree with TRBD1. The CDR3 spans 15 residues. The J segment lost 4 bases and the V segment lost 0 bases, leaving 4 bases of the junction unmatched. Per germline, CDR1 SGHRS and CDR2 YFSETQ. CDR3 coding DNA: TGCGCCAGCAGCTTGGCCGGGACAGAGTACAATGAGCAGTTCTTC. Its protein is CASSLAGTEYNEQFF.

This clonotype has just a few counts. The chain employs TRBV2 and TRBJ2-2, with 7 bases that match TRBD2. The ends lost 7 bases at V and 6 bases at J; junction bases unmatched: 8. Germline loops: CDR1 SNHLY, CDR2 FYNNEI. The CDR3 consists of 14 residues. The CDR3 region has the DNA TGTGCCAGCAAGGTTGGGGGGGAAGCCGGGGAGCTGTTTTTT. Its translation: CASKVGGEAGELFF.

On this clonotype itself: As the CDR3 is not closed by the conserved phenylalanine or tryptophan, this likely results from a read error. V usage is TRBV6-1 and J usage is TRBJ2-1, with 9 bases aligning to TRBD2. CDR1 is MNHNS, CDR2 SASEGT, per germline. CDR3 length equals 15 residues. V lost 1 base to trimming and J lost 4 bases; unmatched junction nucleotides: 2. CDR3: CASSEGLAGYNEQFL. The CDR3 nucleotides read TGTGCCAGCAGTGAAGGTCTAGCGGGGTACAATGAGCAGTTCCTC.

This clonotype was picked up a small number of times. The V call is TRBV20-1, the J call TRBJ2-3, with 9 positions matching TRBD2. This CDR3 is built from 14 residues. The ends lost 3 bases at V and 5 bases at J; junction bases unmatched: 6. In germline, CDR1 is DFQATT, CDR2 SNEGSKA (reference sequence). The CDR3 region has the DNA TGCAGTGCTAGCCAAGCGGGAGGAAGAGATACGCAGTATTTT. It yields the protein CSASQAGGRDTQYF.

The chain has TRBV7-9 and TRBJ2-5; no definite D call. Trimming took off 0 bases at V and 5 bases at J, with 7 bases between the two ends. The CDR3 spans 13 residues. Germline V CDR1 and CDR2: SEHNR, FQNEAQ (reference sequence). CDR3 region: CASSLAGWETQYF. The CDR3 DNA reads TGTGCCAGCAGCTTAGCCGGTTGGGAGACCCAGTACTTC.

This chain connects TRBV13 to TRBJ2-3; D is unclear. The CDR3 is 15 residues long. Germline CDR1 reads PRHDT; CDR2 reads FYEKMQ (reference sequence). Trimming shortened V by 3 bases and J by 5 bases, and 15 bases separated the two germline ends. CDR3 sequence: CASSFGVYVGDTQYF. The CDR3 DNA sequence: TGTGCCAGCAGCTTTGGGGTGTATGTAGGAGATACGCAGTATTTT.

The chain carries TRBV18 and TRBJ1-2, with 10 bases that match TRBD1. The CDR3 covers 14 residues. Germline V gene sequence: CDR1 KGHSH, CDR2 LQKENI. Trimming cost V 5 bases and J 5 bases; bases outside gene matches: 5. CDR3 protein: CASSRGTGEYGYTF. CDR3 DNA sequence: TGTGCCAGCTCAAGAGGGACAGGGGAGTATGGCTACACCTTC. Using reference TRBV18 and TRBJ1-2 for the parts outside the CDR3, the full variable domain is NAGVMQNPRHLVRRRGQEARLRCSPMKGHSHVYWYRQLPEEGLKFMVYLQKENIIDESGMPKERFSAEFPKEGPSILRIQQVVRGDSAAYFCASSRGTGEYGYTFGSGTRLTVV.

The chain links TRBV12-3 or TRBV12-4 to TRBJ2-5; the D is unclear. The CDR3 loop spans 13 amino acids. V lost 8 bases and J 2 bases, leaving 12 bases between the germline ends. The CDR3 DNA sequence: TGTGCCAGCGCAAAGGACCAGCAAGAGACCCAGTACTTC. Its protein product is CASAKDQQETQYF.

The chain recombines TRBV11-2 with TRBJ1-3; D remains ambiguous. Germline V gene sequence: CDR1 SGHAT, CDR2 FQNNGV. The CDR3 loop spans 15 amino acids. The V end was cut by 4 bases, the J end by 0 bases, with 10 bases between. The chain's CDR3 is CASSSQEGSGNTIYF. DNA of the CDR3: TGTGCCAGCAGCTCCCAGGAAGGCTCTGGAAACACCATATATTTT.

For the CDR3, the DNA is TGTGCCAGCAGCTTGGCTCCCGACAGTTACGCAACTAATGAAAAACTGTTTTTT. Translation gives CASSLAPDSYATNEKLFF. The rearrangement joins TRBV7-9 to TRBJ1-4; maybe TRBD1 (5 bases). The CDR3 extends over 18 amino acids. V was cut by 3 bases and J by 0 bases, with 17 bases left in between. In germline, CDR1 is SEHNR, CDR2 FQNEAQ (reference sequence).

This clonotype was seen only a few times. This rearrangement joins TRBV18 to TRBJ2-5; 8 nucleotides match TRBD2. The CDR3 loop spans 14 amino acids. The V segment lost 6 bases and the J segment 7 bases; nucleotides outside the gene matches: 10. Germline-derived CDR1 and CDR2 are KGHSH and LQKENI. The CDR3 DNA reads as TGTGCCAGCTCCCCGGGGGGGGCACCCTCGACCCAGTACTTC. Protein sequence: CASSPGGAPSTQYF.